Listed below are T cell receptor beta chains from one sample, sequenced in a study of cytomegalovirus exposure and HLA in healthy donors. Method: immunoSEQ multiplex PCR; TCRdb's copy keeps in-frame clones and lacks some. The table lists 150,000 to 200,000 clones, 80% to 90% of them singletons. The sequencing input was PBMCs. These receptors were obtained from a man younger than 30 in good health and CMV-seropositive. Each CDR3 is given with its conserved first and last residue. Each record gives: V gene, D gene, J gene, clone size, CDR3 DNA, CDR3 protein. D genes are given only for firm matches. Size values are once, few and many counts, or a class for expanded clones, and some rows have none.

>TRBV19|TRBD1|TRBJ2-5|few
TGTGCCAGTAGTCCGAGGACAGGGGGAGAGACCCAGTACTTC
CASSPRTGGETQYF
>TRBV4-3|TRBD1|TRBJ2-7|many
TGCGCCAGCAGCCAAGACCCACAGGGGTTCTACGAGCAGTACTTC
CASSQDPQGFYEQYF
>TRBV9|-|TRBJ2-1|-
TGTGCCAGCAGCGTAGAGTGGGCCAGGGGGGACTACAATGAGCAGTTCTTC
CASSVEWARGDYNEQFF
>TRBV27|TRBD1|TRBJ1-5|-
TGTGCCAGCAGCTCCGACAGGGGAGGATGGCAGCCCCAGCATTTT
CASSSDRGGWQPQHF
>TRBV2|TRBD2|TRBJ2-5|once
TGTGCCAGCAGTGAATGGAGACTAGCGGAAGAGACCCAGTACTTC
CASSEWRLAEETQYF
>TRBV4-3|-|TRBJ2-3|-
TGCGCCAGCAGCCAAGAGCGGGGTGTGACAGATACGCAGTATTTT
CASSQERGVTDTQYF
>TRBV6-1|TRBD2|TRBJ2-2|-
TGTGCCAGCAGTGAAGGGAGGGGACTAGCTAAATACGGGGAGCTGTTTTTT
CASSEGRGLAKYGELFF
>TRBV6-1|-|TRBJ2-7|few
TGTGCCAGCAGAACAACAGGGCCCTACGAGCAGTACTTC
CASRTTGPYEQYF
>TRBV10-1|TRBD1|TRBJ2-4|-
TGCGCCAGAATAACAGGGGGCCCAGTCCTAGGCATTCAGTACTTC
CARITGGPVLGIQYF
>TRBV14|-|TRBJ2-7|-
TGTGCCAGCAGCCAAGACAGGGTCACCGAGCAGTACTTC
CASSQDRVTEQYF
>TRBV19|-|TRBJ1-2|-
TGTGCCAGTAGCCGAAGATTGGGGGGGCCGACCTATGGCTACACCTTC
CASSRRLGGPTYGYTF
>TRBV18|-|TRBJ1-3|few
TGTGCCAGCTCACTCGAGGGAACTGGAAACACCATATATTTT
CASSLEGTGNTIYF
>TRBV19|TRBD2|TRBJ2-1|-
TGTGCCAGTAGTTCCCGACTAGCAGCCTACAATGAGCAGTTCTTC
CASSSRLAAYNEQFF
>TRBV12-1|-|TRBJ1-1|few
TGTGCCAGCAGCCCCTCCTCCACAGCGGTAAACACTGAAGCTTTCTTT
CASSPSSTAVNTEAFF
>TRBV2|TRBD1|TRBJ2-7|-
TGTGCCAGCAGTCGGACAGGCAATTCTATATCCATCGACGAGCAGTACTTC
CASSRTGNSISIDEQYF
>TRBV12-5|TRBD2|TRBJ2-7|-
TGTGCTAGTGCACTGGGGGGGAGGTCCTACGAGCAGTACTTC
CASALGGRSYEQYF
>TRBV29-1|TRBD2|TRBJ2-1|-
TGCAGCGTTGAGCCCTCAGCGGGGCGAAACAATGAGCAGTTCTTC
CSVEPSAGRNNEQFF
>TRBV11-2|TRBD1|TRBJ2-7|-
TGTGCCAGCAGCTTACAAATGGCAGGGGGTTTGGGGGAGCAGTACTTC
CASSLQMAGGLGEQYF
>TRBV7-9|TRBD1|TRBJ2-7|-
TGTGCCAGCAGCCACCGGGACAGGGGTAAATACGAGCAGTACTTC
CASSHRDRGKYEQYF
>TRBV6-1|-|TRBJ1-1|few
TGTGCCAGCAGTGAACTAGGGGTGGGCACTGAAGCTTTCTTT
CASSELGVGTEAFF
>TRBV7-9|-|TRBJ2-3|-
TGTGCCAGCAGCCCCCTGGGCAGGGCAGACACAGATACGCAGTATTTT
CASSPLGRADTDTQYF
>TRBV19|-|TRBJ1-6|-
TGTGCCAGTAGTATTCTAAATTCACCCCTCCACTTT
CASSILNSPLHF
>TRBV6-1|TRBD1|TRBJ1-4|-
TGTGCCAGCAGTGAAGGGACAGGGGCAGGGGAAAAACTGTTTTTT
CASSEGTGAGEKLFF
>TRBV30|-|TRBJ1-1|-
TGTGCCTGGAGTTCCCCAGGGGACACTGAAGCTTTCTTT
CAWSSPGDTEAFF
>TRBV5-1|-|TRBJ2-7|-
TGCGCCAGCAGCTTGATTCCGGACATTTCCTACGAGCAGTACTTC
CASSLIPDISYEQYF
>TRBV4-3|TRBD1|TRBJ2-2|-
TGCGCCAGCAGCCACTCATACCCGGGGACAGCTTACACCGGGGAGCTGTTTTTT
CASSHSYPGTAYTGELFF
>TRBV19|TRBD1|TRBJ2-7|-
TGTGCCAGTAGTATTGGGACAGGCAGCGAGCAGTACTTC
CASSIGTGSEQYF
>TRBV10-3|-|TRBJ2-1|-
TGTGCCATCAGTGAGCCGGATCGACTTGTGCAGGGGAAAGACAATGAGCAGTTCTTC
CAISEPDRLVQGKDNEQFF
>TRBV11-2|TRBD2|TRBJ2-3|once
TGTGCCAGCAGTTCTCTAGCGGGGGCCCGCGGTACGCAGTATTTT
CASSSLAGARGTQYF
>TRBV27|TRBD1|TRBJ1-1|-
TGTGCCAGCAGCAGGACAGGTCCGAACACTGAAGCTTTCTTT
CASSRTGPNTEAFF
>TRBV27|TRBD1|TRBJ1-2|-
TGTGCCAGCAGCTCTACAGGGGGCTTTAAGGGGAGTGGCTACACCTTC
CASSSTGGFKGSGYTF
>TRBV5-1|-|TRBJ2-7|-
TGCGCCAGCAGCCCCTGGACAGACCCCTACGAGCAGTACTTC
CASSPWTDPYEQYF
>TRBV6-6|-|TRBJ1-1|few
TGTGCCAGCACCCACAGGAACATGAACACTGAAGCTTTCTTT
CASTHRNMNTEAFF
>TRBV2|TRBD2|TRBJ2-4|-
TGTGCCAGCAGTGAATCGACAGGACTAGCGGGTCTGACCTTC
CASSESTGLAGLTF
>TRBV10-3|TRBD2|TRBJ2-2|-
TGTGCCATCAGTTTAGCGGGACGGACGGCCGGGGAGCTGTTTTTT
CAISLAGRTAGELFF
>TRBV30|-|TRBJ2-5|-
TGTGCCTGGAGTGGCCCGGGGTTGAACTTC
CAWSGPGLNF
>TRBV7-2|-|TRBJ2-7|-
TGTGCCAGCAGCTCAATCTTTGACACATCCTACGAGCAGTACTTC
CASSSIFDTSYEQYF
>TRBV7-9|TRBD1|TRBJ2-1|-
TGTGCCAGCAGCAGGGGGACAGGGGTTTTGAATGAGCAGTTCTTC
CASSRGTGVLNEQFF
>TRBV5-1|-|TRBJ2-3|-
TGCGCCAGCAGCCCGGAGGGCGGTAATACGCAGTATTTT
CASSPEGGNTQYF
>TRBV2|TRBD1|TRBJ2-7|few
TGTGCCAGCAGGGACAGGAGCTCCTACGAGCAGTACTTC
CASRDRSSYEQYF
>TRBV5-1|TRBD1|TRBJ2-6|-
TGCGCCAGCAGCTTAAAGAACAGGGGCTCTGGGGCCAACGTCCTGACTTTC
CASSLKNRGSGANVLTF
>TRBV9|TRBD1|TRBJ1-2|-
TGTGCCAGCAGCGTAGGGGGACAGGGAAACTATGGCTACACCTTC
CASSVGGQGNYGYTF
>TRBV7-9|-|TRBJ1-2|once
TGTGCCAGCAGCGTAGACAGGATCCCCTATGGCTACACCTTC
CASSVDRIPYGYTF
>TRBV27|-|TRBJ1-6|-
TGTGCCAGCACCTACGGAGCCAATTCACCCCTCCACTTT
CASTYGANSPLHF
>TRBV6-5|-|TRBJ1-1|-
TGTGCCAGCGGCCCCCGGAACACTGAAGCTTTCTTT
CASGPRNTEAFF
>TRBV5-6|TRBD1|TRBJ1-2|-
TGTGCCAGCAGCCCCGGGACAGGGGGCGGCGTATTCTATGGCTACACCTTC
CASSPGTGGGVFYGYTF
>TRBV29-1|TRBD2|TRBJ2-2|-
TGCAGCGTTGAAGATCGGCTAGCGGGGGCAGCGAACACCGGGGAGCTGTTTTTT
CSVEDRLAGAANTGELFF
>TRBV5-1|TRBD2|TRBJ2-5|-
TGCGCCAGCAGCGAGGGACTAGCGAGGGAGACCCAGTACTTC
CASSEGLARETQYF
>TRBV6-5|-|TRBJ1-5|few
TGTGCCAGCAGTTTGTCGGGTAATCAGCCCCAGCATTTT
CASSLSGNQPQHF
>TRBV6-5|TRBD1|TRBJ1-3|-
TGTGCCAGCACCCGGGACAGCAACTCTGGAAACACCATATATTTT
CASTRDSNSGNTIYF
>TRBV5-1|TRBD2|TRBJ2-1|-
TGCGCCAGCAGCCTGGGACTAGCGGGGGTCAATGAGCAGTTCTTC
CASSLGLAGVNEQFF
>TRBV5-6|TRBD2|TRBJ2-3|-
TGTGCCAGCAGCTTGTGGGGGGGAAGCGATACGCAGTATTTT
CASSLWGGSDTQYF
>TRBV2|-|TRBJ2-1|once
TGTGCCAGCAGTGAATATCGGGAATCAGGTGAGCAGTTCTTC
CASSEYRESGEQFF